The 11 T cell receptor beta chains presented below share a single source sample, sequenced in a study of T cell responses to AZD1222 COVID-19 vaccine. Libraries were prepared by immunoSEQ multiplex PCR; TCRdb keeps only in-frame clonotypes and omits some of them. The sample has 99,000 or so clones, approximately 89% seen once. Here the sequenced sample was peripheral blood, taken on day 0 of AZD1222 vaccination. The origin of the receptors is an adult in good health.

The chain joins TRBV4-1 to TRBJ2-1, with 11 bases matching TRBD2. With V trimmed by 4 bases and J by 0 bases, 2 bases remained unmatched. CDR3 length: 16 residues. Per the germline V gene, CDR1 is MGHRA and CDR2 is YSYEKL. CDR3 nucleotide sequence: TGCGCCAGCAGCCGGGGACTAGCGGCCTCCTACAATGAGCAGTTCTTC. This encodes CASSRGLAASYNEQFF.

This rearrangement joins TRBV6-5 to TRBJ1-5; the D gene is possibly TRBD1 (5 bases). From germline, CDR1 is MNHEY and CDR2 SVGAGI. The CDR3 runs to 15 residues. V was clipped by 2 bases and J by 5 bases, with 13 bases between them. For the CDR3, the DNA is TGTGCCAGCAGTTACCGGGCAGGGACTTATCAGCCCCAGCATTTT. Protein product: CASSYRAGTYQPQHF.

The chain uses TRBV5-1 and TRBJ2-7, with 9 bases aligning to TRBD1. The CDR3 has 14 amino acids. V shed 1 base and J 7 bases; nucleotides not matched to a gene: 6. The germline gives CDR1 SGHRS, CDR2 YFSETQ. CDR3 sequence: CASSLTGGSREQYF. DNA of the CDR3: TGCGCCAGCAGCTTGACAGGGGGCTCGAGGGAGCAGTACTTC.

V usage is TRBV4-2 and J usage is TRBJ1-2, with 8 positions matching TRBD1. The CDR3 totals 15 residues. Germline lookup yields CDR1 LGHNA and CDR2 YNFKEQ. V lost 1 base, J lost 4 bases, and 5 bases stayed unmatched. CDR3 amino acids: CASSQGTGPPYGYTF. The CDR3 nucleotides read TGTGCCAGCAGCCAAGGGACAGGGCCCCCCTATGGCTACACCTTC.

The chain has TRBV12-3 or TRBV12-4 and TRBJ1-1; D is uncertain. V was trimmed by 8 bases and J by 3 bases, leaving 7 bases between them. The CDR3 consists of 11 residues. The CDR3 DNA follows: TGTGCCAGCGGAAGGTACACTGAAGCTTTCTTT. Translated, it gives CASGRYTEAFF.

This CDR3 reads CASSSSGTANYEQYF. In nucleotides, the CDR3 is TGTGCCAGCAGTTCCTCCGGGACAGCTAACTACGAGCAGTACTTC. The V gene is TRBV28, the J gene TRBJ2-7; 7 bases line up with TRBD1. The germline V gene has CDR1 MDHEN and CDR2 SYDVKM. The J segment lost 3 bases and the V segment lost 4 bases, leaving 9 bases of the junction unmatched. The CDR3 is made up of 15 amino acids.

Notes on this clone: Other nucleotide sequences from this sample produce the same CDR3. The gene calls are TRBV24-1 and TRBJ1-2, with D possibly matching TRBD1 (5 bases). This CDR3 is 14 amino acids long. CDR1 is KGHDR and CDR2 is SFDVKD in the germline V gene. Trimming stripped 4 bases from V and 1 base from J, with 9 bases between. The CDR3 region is CATSEPGSNYGYTF. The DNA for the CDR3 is TGTGCCACCAGTGAACCAGGGAGTAACTATGGCTACACCTTC.

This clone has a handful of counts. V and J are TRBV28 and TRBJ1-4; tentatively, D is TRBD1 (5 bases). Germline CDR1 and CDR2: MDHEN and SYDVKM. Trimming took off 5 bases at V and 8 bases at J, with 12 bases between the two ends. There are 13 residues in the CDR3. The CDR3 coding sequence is TGTGCCAGCAGTCTTGAGACAGTAGAAAAACTGTTTTTT. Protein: CASSLETVEKLFF.

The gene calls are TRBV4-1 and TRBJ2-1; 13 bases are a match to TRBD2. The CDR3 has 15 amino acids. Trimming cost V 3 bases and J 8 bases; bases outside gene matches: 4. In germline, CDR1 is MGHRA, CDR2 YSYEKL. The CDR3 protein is CASSHRTSGRDEQFF. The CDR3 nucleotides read TGCGCCAGCAGCCACCGGACTAGCGGGAGAGATGAGCAGTTCTTC.

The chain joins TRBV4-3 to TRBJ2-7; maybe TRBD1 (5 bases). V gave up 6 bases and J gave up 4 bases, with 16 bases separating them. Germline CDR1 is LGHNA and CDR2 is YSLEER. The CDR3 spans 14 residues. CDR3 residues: CASSRRGGDYEQYF. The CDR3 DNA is TGCGCCAGCAGTCGAAGGGGTGGGGATTACGAGCAGTACTTC.

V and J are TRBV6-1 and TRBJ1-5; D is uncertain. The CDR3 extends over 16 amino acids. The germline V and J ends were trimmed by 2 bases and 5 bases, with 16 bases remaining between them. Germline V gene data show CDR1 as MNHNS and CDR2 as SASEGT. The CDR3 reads CASSEIRDGGYQPQHF. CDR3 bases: TGTGCCAGCAGTGAAATCCGAGACGGCGGCTATCAGCCCCAGCATTTT.